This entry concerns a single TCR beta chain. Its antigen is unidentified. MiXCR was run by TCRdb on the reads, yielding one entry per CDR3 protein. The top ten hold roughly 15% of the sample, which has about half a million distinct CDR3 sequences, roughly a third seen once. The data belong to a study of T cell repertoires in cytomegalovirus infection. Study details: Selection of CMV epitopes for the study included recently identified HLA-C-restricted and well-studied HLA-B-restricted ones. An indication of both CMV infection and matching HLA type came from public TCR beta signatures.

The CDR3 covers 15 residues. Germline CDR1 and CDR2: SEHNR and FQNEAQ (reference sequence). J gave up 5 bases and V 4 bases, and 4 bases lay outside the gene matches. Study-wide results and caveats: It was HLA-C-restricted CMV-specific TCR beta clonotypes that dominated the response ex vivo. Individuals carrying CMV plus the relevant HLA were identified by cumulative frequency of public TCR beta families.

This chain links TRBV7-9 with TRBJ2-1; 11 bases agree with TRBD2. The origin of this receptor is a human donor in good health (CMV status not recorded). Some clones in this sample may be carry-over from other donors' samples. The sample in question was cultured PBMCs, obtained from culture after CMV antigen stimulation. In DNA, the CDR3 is TGTGCCAGCAGCTCGGGACTAGCGGAAGACAATGAGCAGTTCTTC. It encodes CASSSGLAEDNEQFF.